The T cell receptor (beta chain) under discussion was sequenced for a study of cytomegalovirus exposure and HLA in healthy donors. Across the study: About 179 million T cells yielded over 90 million unique TCR beta sequences in earlier analysis. General observations from the study: In most subjects, TCR beta sequences reportedly gave accurate predictions of HLA-A and HLA-B alleles. Being indistinguishable, some V segments were excluded, TRBV6-2 and TRBV6-3 among them.

Remarks on this clone: Its target is unknown.

Amplification used 60 Vbeta primers and 13 Jbeta primers. TCRdb keeps only in-frame clones here, not all; method: immunoSEQ multiplex PCR. The table records about 160,000 clones, 75% to 85% of them present only once. V lost 3 bases to trimming and J lost 1 base, with 8 bases between them. Germline CDR1 is KGHSH and CDR2 is LQKENI. This CDR3 is built from 14 residues. The origin of this receptor is a man younger than 40 in good health and CMV-seronegative. The J gene is TRBJ2-3, the V gene TRBV18; no reliable D call. The sample taken for sequencing was PBMCs. The CDR3 here is CASSPASGTDTQYF. The CDR3 DNA reads as TGTGCCAGCTCACCGGCCAGTGGCACAGATACGCAGTATTTT.